The clone carrying this TCR beta chain was counted at least ten times. These data are taken from a study of control samples from healthy donors and cancer patients. Sequencing was performed with immunoSEQ multiplex PCR; in TCRdb, only in-frame clones are kept and a portion is missing. The table lists over 200,000 clones, around 80% of them singletons. Germline lookup yields CDR1 LNHDA and CDR2 SQIVND (reference sequence). V shed 6 bases and J shed 11 bases, with 22 bases lying between them. This CDR3 comprises 14 residues. The material sequenced was PBMCs. This sequence originates from a woman aged 60-70 years with lung cancer. The chain links TRBV19 to TRBJ1-1; weak D call: TRBD1 (6 bases). The CDR3 region has the DNA TGTGCCAGTAGAGAATTACAGGGCGGAGGGTATGCTTTCTTT. It codes for CASRELQGGGYAFF. Supplemented by reference TRBV19 and TRBJ1-1, the full variable domain reads DGGITQSPKYLFRKEGQNVTLSCEQNLNHDAMYWYRQDPGQGLRLIYYSQIVNDFQKGDIAEGYSVSREKKESFPLTVTSAQKNPTAFYLCASRELQGGGYAFFGQGTRLTVV.